Following are 28 T cell receptor beta chains from one sample sequenced in a study of T cells after posttransplantation cyclophosphamide. The naive gate required viable CD3+CD4+ or CD3+CD8+ cells with CCR7+CD45RA+CD45RO-CD95-CD27+CD28+ phenotype. Sequenced by immunoSEQ multiplex PCR; TCRdb stores in-frame clones only, minus some. Of 31,000 or so clones in the sample, roughly 91% were seen once. The specimen was naive CD4+ T cells sorted from blood. The source is a man younger than 45 in good health and a related stem cell transplant donor.

The chain recombines TRBV6-5 with TRBJ2-1, with D tentatively TRBD2 (6 bases). The CDR3 is 12 residues long. Germline V gene data show CDR1 as MNHEY and CDR2 as SVGAGI. Trimming pared 5 bases from V and 12 bases from J, leaving 14 bases between. The CDR3 loop reads CASSAPGLRQFF. The CDR3 nucleotides are TGTGCCAGCAGTGCGCCGGGACTCCGGCAGTTCTTC.

V usage is TRBV7-6 and J usage is TRBJ2-7; D unclear. Germline V lookup: CDR1 SGHVS, CDR2 FNYEAQ. V lost 2 bases to trimming and J lost 1 base, with 9 bases between them. CDR3 length: 14 residues. CDR3 residues: CASSLWQASYEQYF. Written as DNA, the CDR3 is TGTGCCAGCAGCTTATGGCAGGCTTCCTACGAGCAGTACTTC.

The gene calls are TRBV6-5 and TRBJ1-1, with TRBD1 identical over 8 bases. Germline CDR1 reads MNHEY; CDR2 reads SVGAGI. Trimming took 6 bases from V and 0 from J; bases not matched to a gene: 6. The CDR3 extends over 15 amino acids. The CDR3 sequence is CASREDRAVNTEAFF. The CDR3 DNA sequence: TGTGCCAGCAGGGAGGACAGGGCGGTGAACACTGAAGCTTTCTTT.

This clone was detected only once. The rearrangement links TRBV7-3 to TRBJ2-5, with D possibly being TRBD1 (5 bases). The CDR3 covers 13 residues. Germline-derived CDR1 and CDR2 are SGHTA and FQGTGA. With 5 bases removed from V and 5 bases from J, the gap between germline ends came to 12 bases. For the CDR3, the DNA is TGTGCCAGCAGCCAAGGAGCAGGGGAGACCCAGTACTTC. It codes for CASSQGAGETQYF. Full variable domain (outside the CDR3, taken from reference TRBV7-3 and TRBJ2-5): GAGVSQTPSNKVTEKGKYVELRCDPISGHTALYWYRQSLGQGPEFLIYFQGTGAADDSGLPNDRFFAVRPEGSVSTLKIQRTERGDSAVYLCASSQGAGETQYFGPGTRLLVL.

This chain links TRBV7-6 with TRBJ2-5; 10 bases agree with TRBD1. The CDR3 length is 15 residues. V lost 5 bases and J lost 5; bases outside the gene matches: 8. Germline CDR1 is SGHVS and CDR2 is FNYEAQ. The CDR3 protein is CASSGQGGGRETQYF. DNA for the CDR3: TGTGCCAGCAGCGGACAGGGGGGAGGCAGGGAGACCCAGTACTTC.

This clone was seen more than once but under ten times. CDR3 bases: TGTGCCAGCAGCTGGGACAGAGGCTACACCTTC. It translates to CASSWDRGYTF. The V gene is TRBV21-1, the J gene TRBJ1-2; the table names TRBD1, a call not compared with the DNA. TRBV21-1 is a listed pseudogene. The CDR3 has 11 amino acids.

The gene calls are TRBV7-9 and TRBJ1-6, with 10 bases lining up with TRBD1. Germline V gene lookup returns CDR1 SEHNR and CDR2 FQNEAQ (reference sequence). V shed 5 bases and J 9 bases; nucleotides not matched to a gene: 7. The length of the CDR3 is 15 residues. The CDR3 loop is CASSLKTGGGSPLHF. In nucleotides, the CDR3 is TGTGCCAGCAGCCTCAAGACAGGGGGCGGTTCACCCCTCCACTTT.

The chain uses TRBV6-1 and TRBJ2-1, with D perhaps TRBD1 (5 bases). The germline V gene encodes CDR1 MNHNS and CDR2 SASEGT. The CDR3 is 14 amino acids. Between the trimmed V and J ends, which lost 4 bases and 3 bases, there was a span of 10 bases. The CDR3 DNA is TGTGCCAGCAGTGGGACACTGAGCTACAATGAGCAGTTCTTC. The encoded protein is CASSGTLSYNEQFF.

The sample holds one count of this clone. The CDR3 region is CASSLPLGTSHEQFF. The CDR3 DNA is TGTGCCAGCAGCTTGCCGCTGGGGACTAGCCATGAGCAGTTCTTC. The chain uses TRBV7-2 and TRBJ2-1; TRBD2 matches 9 bases. Unmatched junction bases numbered 8, after V lost 3 bases and J lost 8 bases. The germline gives CDR1 SGHTA, CDR2 FQGNSA. The CDR3 totals 15 residues.

The genes are TRBV7-2 and TRBJ2-5; 11 bases are shared with TRBD2. Germline V gene sequence: CDR1 SGHTA, CDR2 FQGNSA. This CDR3 has 16 residues. Unmatched junction bases numbered 7, after V lost 4 bases and J lost 3 bases. CDR3 sequence (DNA): TGTGCCAGCAGCTCCGCTCCGGGACTAGCGGAAGAGACCCAGTACTTC. Encoded protein: CASSSAPGLAEETQYF.

This clone appeared once. The chain recombines TRBV9 with TRBJ1-1; tentatively, D is TRBD1 (5 bases). The length of the CDR3 is 13 residues. Per the germline V gene, CDR1 is SGDLS and CDR2 is YYNGEE. V was shortened by 0 bases and J by 5 bases, with 8 bases between the two germline ends. For the CDR3, the DNA is TGTGCCAGCAGCGTAGAAGGGGTTACTGAAGCTTTCTTT. This encodes CASSVEGVTEAFF.

The chain joins TRBV6-1 to TRBJ2-1; D may be TRBD2 (5 bases). The CDR3 length is 15 residues. V lost 1 base and J lost 4, with 11 bases in between. From germline, CDR1 is MNHNS and CDR2 SASEGT. CDR3 DNA: TGTGCCAGCAGTGAAGGGACTCGGACGTACAATGAGCAGTTCTTC. Its protein product is CASSEGTRTYNEQFF.

The CDR3 sequence: CASGTQGSNQPQHF. DNA for the CDR3: TGTGCCAGCGGGACTCAGGGTAGCAATCAGCCCCAGCATTTT. The rearrangement links TRBV21-1 to TRBJ1-5. TRBV21-1 is an annotated pseudogene. This CDR3 region has 14 residues.

V is TRBV2 and J is TRBJ2-1; 14 nucleotides align to TRBD2. This CDR3 contains 20 residues. Per germline, CDR1 SNHLY and CDR2 FYNNEI. The V gene end was trimmed by 6 bases and the J gene end by 4 bases; junction bases not matched to a gene: 17. DNA for the CDR3: TGTGCCAGCAGGCCAGGACTAGCGGGGGGTCCACATATGGCTTACAATGAGCAGTTCTTC. This codes for CASRPGLAGGPHMAYNEQFF.

The rearrangement joins TRBV20-1 to TRBJ2-5; D uncertain. This CDR3 region has 11 residues. Germline assignment: CDR1 DFQATT and CDR2 SNEGSKA (reference sequence). Trimming took off 2 bases at V and 7 bases at J, with 8 bases between the two ends. CDR3 nucleotides: TGCAGTGCTAGACGAACGGTGACCCAGTACTTC. This translates into CSARRTVTQYF.

This clone was recorded only once. The chain is built from TRBV4-3 and TRBJ2-4; the D gene is possibly TRBD2 (5 bases). In germline, CDR1 is LGHNA, CDR2 YSLEER. The CDR3 extends over 20 amino acids. Trimming removed 0 bases at V and 0 bases at J, with 21 bases between. The CDR3 region is CASSQESPGGLAGAKNIQYF. As DNA, the CDR3 is TGCGCCAGCAGCCAAGAAAGCCCCGGTGGGCTAGCAGGAGCCAAAAACATTCAGTACTTC.

This clone was observed a few times. The chain carries TRBV10-3 and TRBJ1-4; the match to TRBD1 covers 9 bases. The V gene's germline CDR1 is ENHRY and CDR2 SYGVKD. The CDR3 is 15 amino acids. The V segment lost 2 bases and the J segment 8 bases; nucleotides outside the gene matches: 6. The chain's CDR3 is CAISEGGQGKEKLFF. The CDR3, as DNA: TGTGCCATCAGTGAGGGGGGACAGGGCAAGGAAAAACTGTTTTTT.

This clone was seen a handful of times. The chain uses TRBV2 and TRBJ1-1; 9 bases align to TRBD1. The V segment lost 3 bases and the J segment 13 bases; nucleotides outside the gene matches: 6. Per the germline V gene, CDR1 is SNHLY and CDR2 is FYNNEI. The CDR3 has 12 amino acids. In DNA form, the CDR3 reads TGTGCCAGCAGTGACTTAAGGGGACAGGGTTTCTTT. Translation: CASSDLRGQGFF.

The V and J genes are TRBV9 and TRBJ1-5; a possible D gene is TRBD1 (5 bases). The CDR3 loop spans 14 amino acids. CDR1 and CDR2 from the germline V gene are SGDLS and YYNGEE. V lost 0 bases to trimming and J lost 3 bases, with 7 bases between them. CDR3 loop: CASSVEGVNQPQHF. CDR3 in DNA: TGTGCCAGCAGCGTAGAAGGGGTCAATCAGCCCCAGCATTTT.

J is TRBJ1-5 and V is TRBV15, with 12 bases aligning to TRBD1. Trimming at V came to 0 bases and at J to 2 bases, leaving 5 bases not matched to a gene. Per germline, CDR1 LNHNV and CDR2 YYDKDF (reference sequence). The CDR3 consists of 18 residues. For the CDR3, the DNA is TGTGCCACCAGCAGAGACGGGACAGGGGGCGCGGGCAATCAGCCCCAGCATTTT. Protein product: CATSRDGTGGAGNQPQHF.

J is TRBJ2-1 and V is TRBV11-3; TRBD1 matches at 8 bases. This CDR3 comprises 15 residues. V trimming: 5 bases; J trimming: 2 bases; junction bases outside the gene matches: 5. Germline V gives CDR1 SGHNT, CDR2 YENEEA. In DNA form, the CDR3 reads TGTGCCAGCAGCACAGGGGGAGTCACCTACAATGAGCAGTTCTTC. Residues: CASSTGGVTYNEQFF.

CDR3 sequence reads: CASSPRNMNTEAFF. For the CDR3, the DNA is TGCGCCAGCAGCCCCAGGAACATGAACACTGAAGCTTTCTTT. This chain links TRBV5-1 with TRBJ1-1; D gene uncertain. CDR3 length equals 14 residues. V was clipped by 4 bases and J by 0 bases, with 10 bases between them. CDR1 is SGHRS and CDR2 is YFSETQ in the germline V gene.

The CDR3 spells CASSSLGSYGYTF. The CDR3 bases are TGTGCCAGCAGCTCACTGGGGAGCTATGGCTACACCTTC. The V and J genes are TRBV6-5 and TRBJ1-2; D unresolved. In germline, CDR1 is MNHEY, CDR2 SVGAGI. The V and J ends lost 6 bases and 4 bases respectively, with 12 bases between them. This CDR3 has 13 amino acids.

The genes are TRBV9 and TRBJ1-2; TRBD1 agrees at 10 bases. CDR3 size: 16 residues. CDR1 is SGDLS, CDR2 YYNGEE, per germline. The V segment lost 5 bases and the J segment 4 bases; nucleotides outside the gene matches: 11. The CDR3 nucleotides read TGTGCCAGCAGTTCTAGGGGGACAGGGGCCCCCTATGGCTACACCTTC. Translation gives CASSSRGTGAPYGYTF.

The genes are TRBV5-6 and TRBJ1-4; 8 bases align to TRBD1. The V gene end was trimmed by 4 bases and the J gene end by 4 bases; junction bases not matched to a gene: 6. The CDR3 has 15 amino acids. The V gene's germline CDR1 is SGHDT and CDR2 YYEEEE. The CDR3: CASSHRDRINEKLFF. The CDR3 nucleotides are TGTGCCAGCAGCCACCGGGACAGGATTAATGAAAAACTGTTTTTT.

This chain joins TRBV28 and TRBJ2-2; TRBD2 aligns across 9 bases. Trimming at V came to 5 bases and at J to 2 bases, leaving 9 bases not matched to a gene. Germline CDR1 and CDR2: MDHEN and SYDVKM. The CDR3 has 17 residues. The CDR3 bases are TGTGCCAGCAGTCCCCGGCTACTAGCGGGTAACACCGGGGAGCTGTTTTTT. Translated, it gives CASSPRLLAGNTGELFF. Filled out from reference TRBV28 and TRBJ2-2, the complete variable domain reads DVKVTQSSRYLVKRTGEKVFLECVQDMDHENMFWYRQDPGLGLRLIYFSYDVKMKEKGDIPEGYSVSREKKERFSLILESASTNQTSMYLCASSPRLLAGNTGELFFGEGSRLTVL.

This clone was seen only a few times. V is TRBV28 and J is TRBJ1-5; possibly TRBD1 for D (6 bases). The CDR3 contains 11 residues. V lost 10 bases to trimming and J lost 10 bases, with 14 bases between them. The germline CDR1 and CDR2 sequences are MDHEN and SYDVKM. CDR3 DNA sequence: TGTGCCACCAGGGGCCTTGGACCCCAGCATTTT. Translating it yields CATRGLGPQHF.

The rearrangement uses TRBV6-5 and TRBJ2-7; TRBD2 matches at 15 bases. Germline values: CDR1 MNHEY, CDR2 SVGAGI. The CDR3 length is 16 residues. Trimming at V came to 4 bases and at J to 4 bases, leaving 5 bases not matched to a gene. In nucleotides, the CDR3 is TGTGCCAGCAGTTTTGGACTAGCGGGGGGGACATACGAGCAGTACTTC. This encodes CASSFGLAGGTYEQYF.